The T cell receptor beta chain described here comes from a study of blood T cells in healthy people across ages. CDR1 and CDR2 from the germline V gene are MNHEY and SMNVEV (reference sequence). This CDR3 is 17 amino acids long. The authors ran a second PCR of 7 to 11 cycles using a sample-barcoded 5' primer and a J-beta primer mix. TCRdb recomputed calls from the 5' RACE reads with MiXCR, one row per CDR3 protein. The sample includes 850,000 to 950,000 distinct CDR3 sequences, under 35% seen only once; the top ten take roughly 17%. Notes on this clonotype: The junction shows a germline mismatch at one end, possibly a read error.

The V and J genes are TRBV27 and TRBJ2-1; D is possibly TRBD1 (6 bases). The specimen sequenced was blood. This receptor was taken from a woman aged 80 or older in good health. This CDR3 is CASSLLRDTGSYNGQFF. CDR3 nucleotide sequence: TGTGCCAGCAGTTTACTCCGGGACACCGGCTCCTACAATGGGCAGTTCTTC.